This TCR beta chain appears in the sequencing data of a study of blood T cell repertoires in COVID-19. The wider study: The United States, Italy and Spain provided the acute and convalescent COVID-19 samples.

Across 20 to 25 US areas, participants ranged in age from about 18 to 100 years. Cohort placement rested on clinical history that participants reported themselves. Per the original data handling: Nucleated cell number was recorded as an estimate derived from reference gene primer amplification. Only in-frame clones appear in the TCRdb table, and some are missing; sequencing was by immunoSEQ multiplex PCR. That table supplies the V and J calls and clone size; D and trimming were determined from the DNA. The table records 280,000 or so clones, 85% of them present only once. The specimen was PBMCs or T cells enriched from blood (not recorded which). The sequence derives from a woman aged 50 to 60 who had recovered from COVID-19.

The DNA of the CDR3 is TGCAGCGTGCGGGACAGGGGCTCTGGAAACACCATATATTTT. Its translation: CSVRDRGSGNTIYF. The rearrangement uses TRBV29-1 and TRBJ1-3; TRBD1 aligns across 10 bases. In germline, CDR1 is SQVTM, CDR2 ANQGSEA. CDR3 size: 14 residues. V lost 6 bases, J lost 0 bases, and 2 bases stayed unmatched.